A selection of T cell receptor beta chains follows, all from one sample in a study of OX40 agonist ivuxolimab in advanced cancers. Here immunoSEQ multiplex PCR was the method, and the copy in TCRdb shows in-frame clones only, minus some. The table has about 100,000 clones, roughly nine tenths seen once. This material consisted of CD4+ or CD8+ T cells sorted from blood, taken in a trial of the OX40 agonist ivuxolimab. The receptors stem from an adult with an advanced solid tumor such as melanoma, head and neck, liver or kidney cancer. The CDR3 runs from the conserved cysteine through the conserved F or W. The D gene is left open where the match is weak.

J: TRBJ2-3; D: NA; V: TRBV5-1; CDR3: CASSLAPAPADTQYF
J: TRBJ2-3; D: NA; V: TRBV2; CDR3: CASSSGTPVRTDTQYF
J: TRBJ2-1; D: NA; V: TRBV7-9; CDR3: CASRINLGRGEEQFF
J: TRBJ1-5; D: TRBD1; V: TRBV28; CDR3: CASSPQPGQGGYQPQHF
J: TRBJ2-3; D: NA; V: TRBV19; CDR3: CASSIFSAGDTQYF
J: TRBJ1-2; D: NA; V: TRBV28; CDR3: CASSGPTDYGYTF
J: TRBJ2-1; D: NA; V: TRBV7-8; CDR3: CASSLGRPSYNEQFF
J: TRBJ2-7; D: NA; V: TRBV5-4; CDR3: CASSSKGEGSYEQYF
J: TRBJ2-3; D: NA; V: TRBV5-4; CDR3: CASSQPFGVSDTQYF
J: TRBJ1-1; D: NA; V: TRBV7-9; CDR3: CASSLSGSPMNTEAFF
J: TRBJ1-1; D: TRBD1; V: TRBV6-1; CDR3: CASRPSQGAMGAFF
J: TRBJ2-7; D: TRBD2; V: TRBV28; CDR3: CASSEGLAGAYEQYF
J: TRBJ1-2; D: NA; V: TRBV28; CDR3: CASSRGGPRSNYGYTF
J: TRBJ2-3; D: NA; V: TRBV19; CDR3: CASSPYGGRDTDTQYF